The 14 T cell receptor beta chains presented below share a single source sample, sequenced in a study of blood T cell repertoires in COVID-19. Sequencing used immunoSEQ multiplex PCR; TCRdb keeps in-frame clones, though not all of them. Of some 65,000 clones in the sample, about 90% are singletons; the top ten hold under 0.6%. The sequenced sample was peripheral blood. The source of these receptors is a man between 45 and 60 years old with COVID-19, enrolled during active disease.

A note on this clone: The identical CDR3 is also encoded by other nucleotide sequences in the sample. The chain has TRBV6-5 and TRBJ2-7; 7 bases map to TRBD2. J was trimmed by 4 bases and V by 2 bases; bases with no gene match: 8. The length of the CDR3 is 15 residues. Germline V gene lookup returns CDR1 MNHEY and CDR2 SVGAGI. The CDR3 nucleotides are TGTGCCAGCAGTTACGTGGCTAGCGGCCTATACGAGCAGTACTTC. This translates into CASSYVASGLYEQYF.

This clone has more than one count but fewer than ten. The chain links TRBV2 to TRBJ1-5, with TRBD1 matching over 7 bases. The length of the CDR3 is 15 residues. The germline CDR1 and CDR2 sequences are SNHLY and FYNNEI. The junction had 9 bases not matched to a gene; V was cut back by 5 bases and J by 5 bases. Here the CDR3 DNA reads TGTGCCAGCAGTCCCCGACAGGGCTTTGATCAGCCCCAGCATTTT. Protein product: CASSPRQGFDQPQHF.

The genes are TRBV6-5 and TRBJ1-6; the D is unclear. The V gene's germline CDR1 is MNHEY and CDR2 SVGAGI. The germline V and J ends were trimmed by 8 bases and 9 bases, with 8 bases remaining between them. CDR3 length: 11 residues. The CDR3 region has the DNA TGTGCCAGCGCCCGAGGTTCACCCCTCCACTTT. It yields the protein CASARGSPLHF.

The chain employs TRBV18 and TRBJ2-1, with TRBD2 identical over 7 bases. CDR1 KGHSH and CDR2 LQKENI come from the germline V gene. The J segment lost 8 bases and the V segment lost 2 bases, leaving 21 bases of the junction unmatched. The CDR3 length is 19 residues. The CDR3 bases are TGTGCCAGCTCACCAGGTGAGGGGATACGTGGGAGGGCCGAGCATGAGCAGTTCTTC. This translates into CASSPGEGIRGRAEHEQFF.

This clone was seen a single time. The J gene is TRBJ2-7, the V gene TRBV27; 9 bases fit TRBD2. V dropped 3 bases and J dropped 4; count of bases not matched to a gene: 4. Germline CDR1 reads MNHEY; CDR2 reads SMNVEV (reference sequence). The CDR3 covers 14 residues. As DNA, the CDR3 is TGTGCCAGCAGTTTTGGGCGGGAGGGATACGAGCAGTACTTC. Translated: CASSFGREGYEQYF.

This chain connects TRBV20-1 to TRBJ2-7; no firm D call. Deletions cut 3 bases from V and 2 bases from J, with 8 bases between. In germline, CDR1 is DFQATT, CDR2 SNEGSKA (reference sequence). CDR3 length: 12 residues. In DNA form, the CDR3 reads TGCAGTGCTAGTGGTCCAACCTACGAGCAGTACTTC. Translated: CSASGPTYEQYF.

V usage is TRBV6-1 and J usage is TRBJ2-5, with 9 bases matching TRBD1. CDR1 and CDR2 from the germline V gene are MNHNS and SASEGT. This CDR3 has 15 amino acids. V lost 2 bases, J lost 5 bases, and 6 bases stayed unmatched. The CDR3 loop is CASSERDRDRETQYF. For the CDR3, the DNA is TGTGCCAGCAGTGAACGGGACAGGGACCGGGAGACCCAGTACTTC.

The chain employs TRBV7-6 and TRBJ1-6; tentatively, D is TRBD1 (5 bases). V was pared by 5 bases and J by 12 bases, with 14 bases between. Germline lookup yields CDR1 SGHVS and CDR2 FNYEAQ. This CDR3 has 13 residues. In nucleotides, the CDR3 is TGTGCCAGCAGCAAGGAGGGGAATGGACCCCTCCACTTT. Amino acid sequence: CASSKEGNGPLHF.

The chain employs TRBV3-1 (or the pseudogene TRBV3-2) and TRBJ2-7; 9 nucleotides match TRBD2. CDR1 and CDR2 from the germline V gene are LGHDT and YNNKEL (reference sequence). This CDR3 comprises 15 residues. V lost 0 bases and J lost 2; bases outside the gene matches: 2. CDR3 amino acids: CASSQEGTSPYEQYF. DNA for the CDR3: TGTGCCAGCAGCCAAGAGGGGACTAGCCCCTACGAGCAGTACTTC.

This clone is a singleton in its sample. The J gene is TRBJ1-2, the V gene TRBV6-2 or TRBV6-3; D is possibly TRBD1 (5 bases). The CDR3 contains 12 residues. V gave up 5 bases and J gave up 10 bases, with 14 bases separating them. Germline lookup yields CDR1 MNHEY and CDR2 SVGEGT. CDR3 nucleotide sequence: TGTGCCAGCAGTACGCTAACAGGACCCTACACCTTC. Translating it yields CASSTLTGPYTF.

The gene calls are TRBV19 and TRBJ2-1, with 7 bases matching TRBD2. Germline loops: CDR1 LNHDA, CDR2 SQIVND (reference sequence). The CDR3 contains 17 residues. Trimming removed 3 bases from V and 6 bases from J; junction bases left unmatched: 14. The CDR3 DNA reads as TGTGCCAGTAGTATGAGGCTTTTGGCGGGAGTCAGCAATGAGCAGTTCTTC. It yields the protein CASSMRLLAGVSNEQFF.

This clone was seen once. The rearrangement links TRBV5-5 to TRBJ2-3; 13 bases align to TRBD2. This CDR3 has 16 residues. Per the germline V gene, CDR1 is SGHKS and CDR2 is YYEKEE (reference sequence). V lost 4 bases, J lost 6 bases, and 8 bases stayed unmatched. CDR3 protein: CASSPWTSGRPDTQYF. CDR3 sequence (DNA): TGTGCCAGCAGCCCCTGGACTAGCGGGAGACCCGATACGCAGTATTTT.

The rearrangement joins TRBV2 to TRBJ2-1, with D possibly TRBD2 on 6 matching bases. The CDR3 consists of 15 residues. Germline V gene lookup returns CDR1 SNHLY and CDR2 FYNNEI. V lost 5 bases and J 0 bases, leaving 11 bases between the germline ends. For the CDR3, the DNA is TGTGCCAGCAGTAGTAGCGGCAGCTCCTACAATGAGCAGTTCTTC. It encodes CASSSSGSSYNEQFF.

CDR3: CASTTGQRYEQYF. DNA of the CDR3: TGTGCCAGCACCACGGGACAGCGGTACGAGCAGTACTTC. The V gene is TRBV5-6, the J gene TRBJ2-7; 7 bases fit TRBD1. V gave up 6 bases and J gave up 4 bases; unmatched junction bases: 7. Germline V gene sequence: CDR1 SGHDT, CDR2 YYEEEE. This CDR3 is 13 amino acids long.